The 27 T cell receptor beta chains given below trace back to one sample, sequenced in a study of blood T cell repertoires in COVID-19. The method was immunoSEQ multiplex PCR; TCRdb's version includes in-frame clones alone and lacks a portion of them. The table has around 260,000 clones, roughly 90% seen once; the top ten hold approximately 0.84%. The sample comprised peripheral blood. Receptors were obtained from a man aged 25 to 40 with acute or convalescent COVID-19.

The chain has TRBV3-1 (or the pseudogene TRBV3-2) and TRBJ1-2; D remains unclear. Germline CDR1 LGHDT, CDR2 YNNKEL (reference sequence). The germline V and J ends were trimmed by 4 bases and 4 bases, with 10 bases remaining between them. The CDR3 extends over 13 amino acids. The CDR3 region is CASSPQQSYGYTF. The CDR3 nucleotides read TGTGCCAGCAGCCCACAACAGAGCTATGGCTACACCTTC.

V gene TRBV7-9 combines with J gene TRBJ1-4; weak D call: TRBD1 (5 bases). Looked up from germline, CDR1 is SEHNR and CDR2 is FQNEAQ (reference sequence). The CDR3 has 15 residues. The V and J ends lost 1 base and 8 bases respectively, with 14 bases between them. The CDR3 DNA is TGTGCCAGCAGCTTAGATGCAGGGTGGAGAGAAAAACTGTTTTTT. Protein sequence: CASSLDAGWREKLFF.

This chain links TRBV5-1 with TRBJ2-1; 7 bases map to TRBD2. The V gene end was trimmed by 4 bases and the J gene end by 6 bases; junction bases not matched to a gene: 16. This CDR3 region has 17 residues. The germline gives CDR1 SGHRS, CDR2 YFSETQ. The CDR3 here is CASSVPSTAGIRNEQFF. The CDR3 bases are TGCGCCAGCAGCGTTCCATCAACAGCGGGGATCCGCAATGAGCAGTTCTTC.

This clone was counted once. J is TRBJ1-2 and V is TRBV15; the match to TRBD1 covers 8 bases. Unmatched junction bases numbered 7, after V lost 0 bases and J lost 7 bases. The CDR3 covers 15 residues. CDR1 is LNHNV and CDR2 is YYDKDF in the germline V gene (reference sequence). The DNA for the CDR3 is TGTGCCACCAGCAGAGATCGAGGACAGGGTGGTGGCTACACCTTC. Translation gives CATSRDRGQGGGYTF.

V and J are TRBV27 and TRBJ1-5; no clear D gene. This CDR3 comprises 15 residues. Germline-derived CDR1 and CDR2 are MNHEY and SMNVEV (reference sequence). Trimming took 3 bases from V and 3 from J, leaving 12 bases between them. CDR3 coding DNA: TGTGCCAGCAGTTTCTCAGCGGCGATCAATCAGCCCCAGCATTTT. This encodes CASSFSAAINQPQHF.

In DNA, the CDR3 is TGTGCCAGCAGCTTCTCGGGACAGGGCGTCTATGGCTACACCTTC. This encodes CASSFSGQGVYGYTF. V usage is TRBV11-2 and J usage is TRBJ1-2; 9 bases are shared with TRBD1. This CDR3 is 15 amino acids long. Germline V gene data show CDR1 as SGHAT and CDR2 as FQNNGV. The V gene end was trimmed by 3 bases and the J gene end by 4 bases; junction bases not matched to a gene: 6.

The chain carries TRBV16 and TRBJ1-2, with D unclear. Germline V gene data show CDR1 as KGHSY and CDR2 as FQNENV. This CDR3 region has 12 residues. Deletions cut 4 bases from V and 8 bases from J, with 11 bases between. The CDR3 region has the DNA TGTGCCAGCAGCCGCCAGGAATTGGGCTACACCTTC. This sequence encodes CASSRQELGYTF.

This chain joins TRBV28 and TRBJ1-1, with D perhaps TRBD1 (5 bases). The CDR3 is 16 residues long. Trimming stripped 5 bases from V and 1 base from J, with 17 bases between. The germline CDR1 and CDR2 sequences are MDHEN and SYDVKM. The CDR3 spells CASSINRLRRNTEAFF. Here the CDR3 DNA reads TGTGCCAGCAGTATAAACAGGCTCCGGCGGAACACTGAAGCTTTCTTT.

The chain couples TRBV9 to TRBJ2-5, with D unclear. Trimming removed 0 bases at V and 2 bases at J, with 11 bases between. CDR1 is SGDLS and CDR2 is YYNGEE in the germline V gene. The CDR3 totals 15 residues. The CDR3 DNA sequence: TGTGCCAGCAGCGTAGTACCAGGCCAGCAAGAGACCCAGTACTTC. This codes for CASSVVPGQQETQYF.

The chain couples TRBV6-4 to TRBJ2-3; D ambiguous. The germline CDR1 and CDR2 sequences are MRHNA and SNTAGT. The CDR3 spans 14 residues. Trimming removed 3 bases from V and 7 bases from J, with 14 bases in between. CDR3: CASSEGVGWNTQYF. CDR3 DNA sequence: TGTGCCAGCAGTGAAGGAGTCGGGTGGAATACGCAGTATTTT.

The genes are TRBV14 and TRBJ1-1; the D gene is possibly TRBD1 (5 bases). Trimming shortened V by 5 bases and J by 0 bases, and 13 bases separated the two germline ends. This CDR3 has 15 residues. Germline V gives CDR1 SGHDN, CDR2 FVKESK. CDR3 protein: CASSLTGLMNTEAFF. CDR3 nucleotide sequence: TGTGCCAGCAGCTTAACGGGACTCATGAACACTGAAGCTTTCTTT.

The chain carries TRBV5-1 and TRBJ2-5; no clear D. V gave up 6 bases and J gave up 1 base, with 10 bases separating them. The CDR3 extends over 13 amino acids. Germline V gives CDR1 SGHRS, CDR2 YFSETQ. CDR3 DNA sequence: TGCGCCAGCAAACAGAACGGCCAAGAGACCCAGTACTTC. Its translation: CASKQNGQETQYF.

The CDR3 reads CASRIGVQPQHF. CDR3 nucleotide sequence: TGTGCCAGCAGGATCGGTGTTCAGCCCCAGCATTTT. The chain carries TRBV12-3 or TRBV12-4 and TRBJ1-5; D uncertain. The CDR3 extends over 12 amino acids. The V end lost 6 bases, the J end lost 6 bases, and 9 bases lay between the germline ends.

The gene calls are TRBV28 and TRBJ1-5; 8 positions agree with TRBD1. CDR1 MDHEN and CDR2 SYDVKM come from the germline V gene. Trimming took 11 bases from V and 7 from J; bases not matched to a gene: 16. This CDR3 has 15 residues. Here the CDR3 reads CARLPRQGLWQPQHF. Written as DNA, the CDR3 is TGTGCCCGGTTGCCCCGACAGGGGTTATGGCAGCCCCAGCATTTT.

The rearrangement uses TRBV19 and TRBJ2-7, with D possibly being TRBD1 (6 bases). The CDR3 runs to 14 residues. Germline CDR1 LNHDA, CDR2 SQIVND (reference sequence). With 8 bases removed from V and 2 bases from J, the gap between germline ends came to 16 bases. The CDR3 region has the DNA TGTGCCAGTTCCACGGTTTGGACAGCCTACGAGCAGTACTTC. Its protein is CASSTVWTAYEQYF. The full variable domain, completed using reference TRBV19 and TRBJ2-7, is DGGITQSPKYLFRKEGQNVTLSCEQNLNHDAMYWYRQDPGQGLRLIYYSQIVNDFQKGDIAEGYSVSREKKESFPLTVTSAQKNPTAFYLCASSTVWTAYEQYFGPGTRLTVT.

This sequence joins TRBV7-9 and TRBJ2-7; 10 bases match TRBD1. The V gene's germline CDR1 is SEHNR and CDR2 FQNEAQ (reference sequence). V trimming: 8 bases; J trimming: 5 bases; junction bases outside the gene matches: 9. The CDR3 is 14 residues long. This chain's CDR3 is CASGTTGGADEQYF. The CDR3 DNA is TGTGCCAGCGGAACGACAGGGGGCGCGGACGAGCAGTACTTC.

The V gene is TRBV4-2, the J gene TRBJ1-1, with a weak D call TRBD1 (5 bases). Trimming removed 3 bases at V and 8 bases at J, with 16 bases between. CDR3 length equals 14 residues. Looked up from germline, CDR1 is LGHNA and CDR2 is YNFKEQ. The CDR3 loop reads CASSQQGWGGEAFF. CDR3 coding DNA: TGTGCCAGCAGCCAGCAGGGATGGGGTGGGGAAGCTTTCTTT.

The chain joins TRBV5-4 to TRBJ2-3; 7 bases line up with TRBD1. V was clipped by 2 bases and J by 8 bases; unmatched bases: 2. Germline CDR1 and CDR2: SGHNT and YYREEE (reference sequence). The CDR3 loop spans 12 amino acids. The CDR3, as DNA: TGTGCCAGCAGCTTACAGGGGTCTACGCAGTATTTT. Translated: CASSLQGSTQYF.

The chain links TRBV19 to TRBJ1-5; a possible D gene is TRBD1 (5 bases). The CDR3 extends over 15 amino acids. Deletions cut 6 bases from V and 2 bases from J, with 14 bases between. In germline, CDR1 is LNHDA, CDR2 SQIVND (reference sequence). The CDR3 nucleotides are TGTGCCAGTAGCTCAGTAGGGGCGGGCAATCAGCCCCAGCATTTT. Translation gives CASSSVGAGNQPQHF.

The CDR3 nucleotides are TGTGCCAGCAGAGACAGGGGAGTTTCCTACGAGCAGTACTTC. As protein: CASRDRGVSYEQYF. This sequence joins TRBV2 and TRBJ2-7; 8 bases map to TRBD1. The germline V gene encodes CDR1 SNHLY and CDR2 FYNNEI. Losses at the gene ends were 6 bases for V and 1 base for J; bases not matched to a gene: 5. The CDR3 extends over 14 amino acids.

The CDR3 loop is CTSYGGQVNF. The CDR3, as DNA: TGCACCAGCTATGGGGGACAGGTAAACTTC. V usage is TRBV1 and J usage is TRBJ2-7; TRBD1, the table's D call, was not compared with the DNA. TRBV1 is annotated as a pseudogene. The CDR3 sequence is 10 residues long.

This rearrangement joins TRBV5-1 to TRBJ2-6; D perhaps matches TRBD2 (6 bases). Germline assignment: CDR1 SGHRS and CDR2 YFSETQ. The V end lost 6 bases, the J end lost 2 bases, and 24 bases lay between the germline ends. This CDR3 is 19 amino acids long. CDR3 sequence: CASIGRRGPRETGANVLTF. CDR3 bases: TGCGCCAGCATTGGTCGTCGAGGACCCCGGGAGACTGGGGCCAACGTCCTGACTTTC.

This clone has a handful of counts. The chain has TRBV5-1 and TRBJ1-6, with a weak D call TRBD1 (5 bases). Germline assignment: CDR1 SGHRS and CDR2 YFSETQ. The CDR3 sequence is 14 residues long. Deletions cut 4 bases from V and 10 bases from J, with 15 bases between. The CDR3 here is CASSRAGRGSPLHF. Written as DNA, the CDR3 is TGCGCCAGCAGCCGGGCAGGGAGGGGATCACCCCTCCACTTT.

The chain recombines TRBV9 with TRBJ1-1; D is possibly TRBD1 (6 bases). In germline, CDR1 is SGDLS, CDR2 YYNGEE. The CDR3 loop spans 17 amino acids. Deletions cut 0 bases from V and 1 base from J, with 16 bases between. CDR3 in amino acids: CASSVGDKAGGNTEAFF. In nucleotides, the CDR3 is TGTGCCAGCAGCGTAGGGGACAAAGCTGGAGGGAACACTGAAGCTTTCTTT. The whole variable domain, filled in from reference TRBV9 and TRBJ1-1, reads DSGVTQTPKHLITATGQRVTLRCSPRSGDLSVYWYQQSLDQGLQFLIQYYNGEERAKGNILERFSAQQFPDLHSELNLSSLELGDSALYFCASSVGDKAGGNTEAFFGQGTRLTVV.

The chain couples TRBV23-1 to TRBJ2-4; TRBD1 is a possible D gene (5 bases). TRBV23-1 is known as an ORF, though its function is uncertain. The CDR3 sequence is 17 residues long. Between the trimmed V and J ends, which lost 2 bases and 0 bases, there was a span of 14 bases. CDR3 nucleotide sequence: TGCGCCAGCAGTCAAAGGGGAACAGTCATAGCCAAAAACATTCAGTACTTC. This sequence encodes CASSQRGTVIAKNIQYF.

The gene calls are TRBV9 and TRBJ1-2; TRBD1 matches 8 bases. The germline CDR1 and CDR2 sequences are SGDLS and YYNGEE. The CDR3 is 14 amino acids. V shed 5 bases, J shed 3 bases, and the junction held 6 bases outside the gene matches. CDR3 nucleotide sequence: TGTGCCAGCAGAGCCGAGGACAGGGACTATGGCTACACCTTC. This codes for CASRAEDRDYGYTF.

This clone has a single count. The chain links TRBV30 to TRBJ1-5, with D tentatively TRBD1 (5 bases). CDR3 size: 15 residues. V was shortened by 2 bases and J by 4 bases, with 15 bases between the two germline ends. Germline V gene data show CDR1 as GTSNPN and CDR2 as SVGIG (reference sequence). The CDR3 nucleotides are TGTGCCTGGAGTCAGGAACAGGTGGGAAATCAGCCCCAGCATTTT. It specifies CAWSQEQVGNQPQHF.